Listed below are T cell receptor beta chains from one sample, sequenced in a study of T cells after yellow fever vaccination. TCRdb passed the 5' RACE reads through MiXCR, listing each CDR3 protein once. Of fewer than 400,000 distinct CDR3 sequences listed, roughly 6.1% were seen once; the top ten hold about 15%. The input for sequencing was PBMCs, taken 5 days after the yellow fever booster vaccination. These receptors came from a man aged 25-40 years who received the YFV17D yellow fever vaccine. Each CDR3 is given with its conserved first and last residue. A D gene is named only where the DNA matches it firmly. Clone size is not always given. Where it is, it says once, few, many or a class for expanded clones.

CDR3 DNA,CDR3 protein,D gene,V gene,clone size,J gene
TGTGCCAGCAGCTTACAGCGGGGGATCTCCTACGAGCAGTACTTC,CASSLQRGISYEQYF,TRBD2,TRBV7-2,many,TRBJ2-7
TGCGCCAGCAGTGAGCGGGAGGGTTGGTATGAGCAGTTCTTC,CASSEREGWYEQFF,TRBD2,TRBV10-1,NA,TRBJ2-1
TGTGCCAGCAGCTTCGCCTCCGGGACAGGGGGGAGCAATCAGCCCCAGCATTTT,CASSFASGTGGSNQPQHF,TRBD1,TRBV7-6,few,TRBJ1-5
TGTGCCAGCAGTTTTAATTCTCTTCTGCGGGAGTACAATGAGCAGTTCTTC,CASSFNSLLREYNEQFF,TRBD2,TRBV12-3/TRBV12-4,few,TRBJ2-1
TGTGCCACCAGTGGGACAGGGGACGAGACCCAGTACTTC,CATSGTGDETQYF,TRBD1,TRBV24-1,many,TRBJ2-5
TGTGCCAGCAGCTCGGGACAGGGGGCTGGGGGTGAAGCTTTCTTT,CASSSGQGAGGEAFF,TRBD1,TRBV7-9,few,TRBJ1-1
TGTGCCAGCAGCATTAGCGGGAGGACCGGGGAGCTGTTTTTT,CASSISGRTGELFF,TRBD2,TRBV7-2,NA,TRBJ2-2
TGCGCCAGCAGCTTTACTACTAGCGGGAGACCGAGCACCGGGGAGCTGTTTTTT,CASSFTTSGRPSTGELFF,TRBD2,TRBV5-1,few,TRBJ2-2
TGTGCCAGCAGCCAAGATTTATGGAGCTACGAGCAGTACTTC,CASSQDLWSYEQYF,NA,TRBV3-1,many,TRBJ2-7
TGTGCCAGCGGGCAGGGACTATACAATGAGCAGTTCTTC,CASGQGLYNEQFF,TRBD2,TRBV27,few,TRBJ2-1
TGTGCCAGCAGTCCCCCCGGGGTTGATGCAGATACGCAGTATTTT,CASSPPGVDADTQYF,NA,TRBV6-1,NA,TRBJ2-3
TGTGCCAGCAGCTTGGTTTGGACTAGCGACTACGAGCAGTACTTC,CASSLVWTSDYEQYF,TRBD2,TRBV7-2,NA,TRBJ2-7
TGCAGTGCTAGAAAGACCGTGGGATATGGCTACACCTTC,CSARKTVGYGYTF,NA,TRBV20-1,NA,TRBJ1-2
TGTGCCAGCAGTGCGACCACGAACACCGGGGAGCTGTTTTTT,CASSATTNTGELFF,NA,TRBV6-4,many,TRBJ2-2
TGTGCCAGCAGCCTGCGGACTAGCGGGAGTGCGGAGTACTTC,CASSLRTSGSAEYF,TRBD2,TRBV7-6,NA,TRBJ2-7
TGCGCCAGCAGCCTACAAGGGCTCTCGGACGAGCAGTACTTC,CASSLQGLSDEQYF,NA,TRBV5-1,NA,TRBJ2-7
TGTGCCAGCAGGAACAACCCGACAGGCCTTAATTCACCCCTCCACTTT,CASRNNPTGLNSPLHF,NA,TRBV28,NA,TRBJ1-6
TGTGCCAGCAGTTACGAGGGGGGAGAGACCCAGTACTTC,CASSYEGGETQYF,NA,TRBV6-5,many,TRBJ2-5
TGCAGTGCTGTCCGGGACTCAGGTCGACACACTGAAGCTTTCTTT,CSAVRDSGRHTEAFF,NA,TRBV20-1,few,TRBJ1-1
TGTGCCAGCACCTTAGCGGAGTTCTACAATGAGCAGTTCTTC,CASTLAEFYNEQFF,NA,TRBV2,many,TRBJ2-1
TGCAGTGCTTGGGGACTAGCGGGAGGTATTCGGGGCAATGAGCAGTTCTTC,CSAWGLAGGIRGNEQFF,TRBD2,TRBV20-1,few,TRBJ2-1
TGTGCCAGCAGCTTCGGGACTAGCGGGAGGGCCGGCTACGAGCAGTACTTC,CASSFGTSGRAGYEQYF,TRBD2,TRBV7-2,many,TRBJ2-7
TGTGCCAGCAGCTTATCTCCGGGGGTGGAGTTCTTC,CASSLSPGVEFF,NA,TRBV7-2,few,TRBJ2-1
TGTGCCAGCAGGGTACAGGGCGTATTTCGTGGGGAGCTGTTTTTT,CASRVQGVFRGELFF,NA,TRBV5-4,NA,TRBJ2-2
TGTGCCAGCAGTTTGAGGAATACAGGGAACTACAATGAGCAGTTCTTC,CASSLRNTGNYNEQFF,NA,TRBV12-3/TRBV12-4,few,TRBJ2-1
TGTGCCAGCAGCCAAGATCGAAATGAGCAGTTCTTC,CASSQDRNEQFF,NA,TRBV14,NA,TRBJ2-1
TGCGCCAGCAGCTTGGATACTAGCGGCTCCTACAATGAGCAGTTCTTC,CASSLDTSGSYNEQFF,TRBD2,TRBV5-1,many,TRBJ2-1
TGCGCCAGCAGCTTGGTGGCGGAGAGTTACGAGCAGTACTTC,CASSLVAESYEQYF,NA,TRBV5-1,many,TRBJ2-7
TGCAGTGCCCGAGTGTCAGGGGGGGACACTGAAGCTTTCTTT,CSARVSGGDTEAFF,TRBD1,TRBV20-1,NA,TRBJ1-1
TGTGCCAGCAGTTCGGAGGGACTAGCGGGAGAAAATGAGCAGTTCTTC,CASSSEGLAGENEQFF,TRBD2,TRBV12-3/TRBV12-4,many,TRBJ2-1
TGTGCCAGCAGCCCGGGACACCTCTATGGCTACACCTTC,CASSPGHLYGYTF,NA,TRBV14,many,TRBJ1-2
TGTGCCAGCAGCTTAGAGCAGACGGAGCAGTTCTTC,CASSLEQTEQFF,NA,TRBV7-9,many,TRBJ2-1
TGCAGTGCCGCGGACATACCAAATTCACCCCTCCACTTT,CSAADIPNSPLHF,NA,TRBV20-1,few,TRBJ1-6
TGTGCCTGGACTCCCGGAGGAAGGGTTGGTCAGCCCCAGCATTTT,CAWTPGGRVGQPQHF,NA,TRBV30,NA,TRBJ1-5
TGTGCCAGCAGTTTGACGGGAGCAGGGACTGAAGCTTTCTTT,CASSLTGAGTEAFF,NA,TRBV12-3/TRBV12-4,NA,TRBJ1-1
TGTGCCAGCAGCTTGTTTGGACTAGCGGGAGTGAGTACCGGGGAGCTGTTTTTT,CASSLFGLAGVSTGELFF,TRBD2,TRBV5-6,few,TRBJ2-2
TGTGCCAGCAGAAGACGGCCCCTAGCGGGAGGCCAGATTGAGCAGTTCTTC,CASRRRPLAGGQIEQFF,TRBD2,TRBV6-1,few,TRBJ2-1
TGCAGCGTATTCAAGACCCCCGGCTACACCTTC,CSVFKTPGYTF,NA,TRBV29-1,many,TRBJ1-2
TGTGCCAGTAGTGGGCCCGGAACGGGTGAGCAGTTCTTC,CASSGPGTGEQFF,NA,TRBV19,few,TRBJ2-1
TGTGCCAGCAGCCGCTCAGGACAGGGGGAAAAACTGTTTTTT,CASSRSGQGEKLFF,TRBD1,TRBV11-2,NA,TRBJ1-4
TGTGCCAGCAGCTTGGGGACAGGGGCGGTTTCCTACGAGCAGTACTTC,CASSLGTGAVSYEQYF,TRBD1,TRBV7-2,NA,TRBJ2-7
TGCGCCAGCAGCTTGTGGGATATAGCAGGCGGGGAGACCCAGTACTTC,CASSLWDIAGGETQYF,NA,TRBV5-1,NA,TRBJ2-5
TGTGCCAGCAGAGACGGACCCTACGAGCAGTACTTC,CASRDGPYEQYF,NA,TRBV28,few,TRBJ2-7
TGTGCCAGCAGTGAAAAAAGAAGTAGGTTCTTC,CASSEKRSRFF,NA,TRBV25-1,many,TRBJ2-1
TGCGCCAGCAGCCAAGAGGCTAGCGGTTGGGAGACCCAGTACTTC,CASSQEASGWETQYF,TRBD2,TRBV4-3,few,TRBJ2-5
TGCGCCAGCAACACAGGGGTAGCGAGAGAGACCCAGTACTTC,CASNTGVARETQYF,TRBD1,TRBV5-1,once,TRBJ2-5
TGCGCCAGCAGCTGGGTGACAGGGGGCCTGAACAATGAGCAGTTCTTC,CASSWVTGGLNNEQFF,TRBD1,TRBV5-1,NA,TRBJ2-1
TGTGCCAGCAGTTACTCGGCTGGGACTTACGAGCAGTACTTC,CASSYSAGTYEQYF,NA,TRBV6-2/TRBV6-3,few,TRBJ2-7
TGCGCCAGCAGCTCCGGGGGGGGCGAGGGCTACACCTTC,CASSSGGGEGYTF,NA,TRBV5-1,few,TRBJ1-2
TGCAGTGCTAGAGGAACACACCTCGGGACCCAGTACTTC,CSARGTHLGTQYF,NA,TRBV20-1,many,TRBJ2-5
TGCAGTGCTAGAGAAGGCACTGGGAGCACAGATACGCAGTATTTT,CSAREGTGSTDTQYF,NA,TRBV20-1,few,TRBJ2-3
TGTGCCACCAGCAGGAAAAGGGCAACTAATGAAAAACTGTTTTTT,CATSRKRATNEKLFF,NA,TRBV15,few,TRBJ1-4
TGTGCCAGCAGTTACTCGACCGGGCCAGATACGCAGTATTTT,CASSYSTGPDTQYF,NA,TRBV6-5,NA,TRBJ2-3
TGTGCCAGCAGCTTCGGACTAGCGGGAGAGGGCACCGGGGAGCTGTTTTTT,CASSFGLAGEGTGELFF,TRBD2,TRBV13,few,TRBJ2-2
TGTGCCAGCAGCTTATCCGGGCCCGAGGGTGGCTACACCTTC,CASSLSGPEGGYTF,NA,TRBV7-2,NA,TRBJ1-2
TGCGCCAGCAGTCAATCAACCAGGGGGGGACTTTGGAATGAAAAACTGTTTTTT,CASSQSTRGGLWNEKLFF,TRBD1,TRBV23-1,many,TRBJ1-4
TGTGCCAGTCAAGGTAGGGGGTCGAACACTGAAGCTTTCTTT,CASQGRGSNTEAFF,NA,TRBV19,NA,TRBJ1-1
TGTGCCAGCTCACCACGGGCTCCGGGACAGGGGTCCAACGAGCAGTACTTC,CASSPRAPGQGSNEQYF,TRBD1,TRBV18,NA,TRBJ2-7
TGTGCCAGCAGCATACGGACTGCGAATAGCAATCAGCCCCAGCATTTT,CASSIRTANSNQPQHF,NA,TRBV5-6,few,TRBJ1-5